Below are 9 T cell receptor beta chains sequenced from a single sample in a study of cytomegalovirus exposure and HLA in healthy donors. Sequencing used immunoSEQ multiplex PCR; TCRdb keeps in-frame clones, though not all of them. The sample comprises about 140,000 clones, about 90% of which are singletons, and around 8% rests with the top ten. The specimen was PBMCs. The receptors were gathered from a woman in her late teens or twenties in good health and CMV-seropositive.

The rearrangement joins TRBV5-4 to TRBJ1-2; 9 bases match TRBD1. V trimming: 5 bases; J trimming: 4 bases; junction bases outside the gene matches: 9. This CDR3 is 15 amino acids long. CDR1 and CDR2 (germline): SGHNT, YYREEE (reference sequence). In DNA, the CDR3 is TGTGCCAGCAGTTGGGGACAGGGAACCCTCTATGGCTACACCTTC. It is translated as CASSWGQGTLYGYTF.

This chain joins TRBV15 and TRBJ2-1, with unresolved D. Germline V gene sequence: CDR1 LNHNV, CDR2 YYDKDF (reference sequence). V lost 8 bases and J 5 bases, leaving 13 bases between the germline ends. There are 13 residues in the CDR3. CDR3: CATSRSPNNEQFF. DNA of the CDR3: TGTGCCACCTCCCGTTCCCCTAACAATGAGCAGTTCTTC.

The V gene is TRBV11-3, the J gene TRBJ2-3, with D uncertain. V gave up 5 bases and J gave up 6 bases, with 12 bases separating them. CDR3 size: 13 residues. The germline V gene encodes CDR1 SGHNT and CDR2 YENEEA. Here the CDR3 reads CASSAPSEDTQYF. Written as DNA, the CDR3 is TGTGCCAGCAGCGCACCGTCTGAGGATACGCAGTATTTT.

This clone was counted a few times. The V call is TRBV30, the J call TRBJ1-2; possible D gene TRBD1, 6 bases. CDR1 and CDR2 from the germline V gene are GTSNPN and SVGIG (reference sequence). The CDR3 loop spans 14 amino acids. V was shortened by 5 bases and J by 5 bases, with 18 bases between the two germline ends. The chain's CDR3 is CAWLRTDRLYGYTF. The CDR3 DNA follows: TGTGCCTGGCTTAGGACAGATCGGCTTTATGGCTACACCTTC. The full variable domain, completed using reference TRBV30 and TRBJ1-2, is SQTIHQWPATLVQPVGSPLSLECTVEGTSNPNLYWYRQAAGRGLQLLFYSVGIGQISSEVPQNLSASRPQDRQFILSSKKLLLSDSGFYLCAWLRTDRLYGYTFGSGTRLTVV.

This chain uses TRBV30 with TRBJ2-1; the D gene is possibly TRBD1 (6 bases). Germline values: CDR1 GTSNPN, CDR2 SVGIG (reference sequence). The V gene lost 4 bases and the J gene lost 4 bases, with 8 bases spanning the gap. CDR3 length: 12 amino acids. The CDR3 nucleotides are TGTGCCTGGAACAGGGTGTACAATGAGCAGTTCTTC. Translation gives CAWNRVYNEQFF.

The chain recombines TRBV6-5 with TRBJ1-1; 7 positions match TRBD1. Germline loops: CDR1 MNHEY, CDR2 SVGAGI. V gave up 0 bases and J gave up 6 bases; unmatched junction bases: 7. The length of the CDR3 is 15 residues. CDR3 loop: CASSYSMGQSSEAFF. CDR3 bases: TGTGCCAGCAGTTACTCGATGGGACAGTCATCTGAAGCTTTCTTT.

V usage is TRBV4-3 and J usage is TRBJ2-7, with a possible D match to TRBD1 (6 bases). Per the germline V gene, CDR1 is LGHNA and CDR2 is YSLEER. The CDR3 runs 13 residues. V shed 5 bases and J shed 1 base, with 9 bases lying between them. CDR3 DNA sequence: TGCGCCAGCAGCTCACAGGGTTCCTACGAGCAGTACTTC. This gives the protein CASSSQGSYEQYF.

The chain has TRBV9 and TRBJ2-5; 7 nucleotides match TRBD2. The CDR3 consists of 12 residues. CDR1 and CDR2 (germline): SGDLS, YYNGEE. V lost 6 bases and J lost 4; bases outside the gene matches: 3. The CDR3 loop reads CASNGEGETQYF. The CDR3 DNA is TGTGCCAGCAATGGGGAGGGAGAGACCCAGTACTTC.

This chain links TRBV2 with TRBJ1-2; 8 bases match TRBD1. This CDR3 is built from 14 residues. The germline gives CDR1 SNHLY, CDR2 FYNNEI. The J segment lost 5 bases and the V segment lost 4 bases, leaving 6 bases of the junction unmatched. This chain's CDR3 is CASSGQGQGYGYTF. CDR3 bases: TGTGCCAGCAGTGGACAGGGGCAGGGGTATGGCTACACCTTC.